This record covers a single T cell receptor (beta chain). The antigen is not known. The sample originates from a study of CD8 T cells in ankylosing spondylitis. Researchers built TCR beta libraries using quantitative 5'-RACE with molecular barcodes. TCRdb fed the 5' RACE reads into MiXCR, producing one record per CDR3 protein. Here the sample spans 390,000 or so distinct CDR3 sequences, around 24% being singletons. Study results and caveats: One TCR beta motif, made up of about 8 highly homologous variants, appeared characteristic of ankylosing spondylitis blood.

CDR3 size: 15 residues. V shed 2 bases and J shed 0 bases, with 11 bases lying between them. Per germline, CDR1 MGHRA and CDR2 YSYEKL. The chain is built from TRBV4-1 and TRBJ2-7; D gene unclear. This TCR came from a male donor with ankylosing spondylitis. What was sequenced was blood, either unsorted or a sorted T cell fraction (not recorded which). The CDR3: CASSQFSVSSYEQYF. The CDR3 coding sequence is TGCGCCAGCAGCCAATTCTCGGTGAGCTCCTACGAGCAGTACTTC.